This T cell receptor (beta chain) is from a study of radiation and T cells in renal cell carcinoma. Documented time point: blood 4 weeks post-SBRT, at nephrectomy. Treatment indicated: 15 Gy SBRT to primary tumor, nephrectomy 4 weeks later. Nephrectomy followed 15 Gy stereotactic body radiation by 4 weeks. In its sample, this clone was seen a few times. This CDR3 spans 12 amino acids. Germline V gives CDR1 SGHRS, CDR2 YFSETQ. The V end was cut by 6 bases, the J end by 7 bases, with 13 bases between. The data were produced by immunoSEQ multiplex PCR, yet TCRdb's version contains in-frame clones alone and is incomplete. The table records approximately 85,000 clones, roughly 87% of them present only once.

The rearrangement links TRBV5-1 to TRBJ1-2; D call uncertain. The sequence was collected from a woman in her 70s with renal cell carcinoma. The sequenced sample was blood, obtained from a patient whose treatment included radiotherapy and nephrectomy. CDR3 nucleotides: TGCGCCAGCACCGGCCTGGCGGGTGGCTACACCTTC. It yields the protein CASTGLAGGYTF.